Shown below are 21 T cell receptor beta chains from a single sample sequenced in a study of cytomegalovirus exposure and HLA in healthy donors. The PCR employed 60 Vbeta primers together with 13 Jbeta primers. This table comes from immunoSEQ multiplex PCR, and its TCRdb copy is limited to in-frame clones, with some not included. The sample lists about 160,000 clones, 70% to 80% seen once, with roughly 3.5% in the top ten. What was sequenced was PBMCs. The receptors stem from a man aged 25-40 years in good health and CMV-seropositive.

In this sample, this clone turned up a few times. The rearrangement joins TRBV19 to TRBJ2-7, with 7 bases matching TRBD1. CDR1 and CDR2 from the germline V gene are LNHDA and SQIVND (reference sequence). With 3 bases clipped from V and 2 bases from J, the junction kept 7 bases outside the gene matches. The CDR3 runs 15 residues. In nucleotides, the CDR3 is TGTGCCAGTAGTATTGTTCGGACAGGCCCCTACGAGCAGTACTTC. This gives the protein CASSIVRTGPYEQYF.

The chain couples TRBV5-6 to TRBJ1-2; 7 nucleotides align to TRBD1. Trimming removed 4 bases from V and 8 bases from J; junction bases left unmatched: 8. The CDR3 runs 13 residues. Per germline, CDR1 SGHDT and CDR2 YYEEEE. CDR3 amino acids: CASSETGVRGYTF. The CDR3 DNA reads TGTGCCAGCAGCGAAACAGGGGTGCGGGGCTACACCTTC.

The chain uses TRBV7-6 and TRBJ2-7, with 8 bases identical to TRBD2. The V gene's germline CDR1 is SGHVS and CDR2 FNYEAQ. The CDR3 has 15 residues. J was trimmed by 4 bases and V by 1 base; bases with no gene match: 6. The CDR3: CASSLGGLGSYEQYF. DNA for the CDR3: TGTGCCAGCAGCTTAGGGGGACTAGGAAGTTACGAGCAGTACTTC.

This clone was picked up a small number of times. V gene TRBV7-2 combines with J gene TRBJ2-7; D possibly corresponds to TRBD1 (6 bases). V lost 3 bases, J lost 2 bases, and 14 bases lay in between. The CDR3 contains 15 residues. Germline lookup yields CDR1 SGHTA and CDR2 FQGNSA. CDR3 in amino acids: CASSFPRGSPYEQYF. In nucleotides, the CDR3 is TGTGCCAGCAGCTTCCCCAGGGGTTCTCCCTACGAGCAGTACTTC.

A few counts support this clone. The chain uses TRBV9 and TRBJ2-7; D might be TRBD1 (6 bases). The ends were cut back, 4 bases at V and 4 bases at J, with 15 bases in the middle. Germline V gene data show CDR1 as SGDLS and CDR2 as YYNGEE. This CDR3 is built from 14 residues. CDR3 DNA sequence: TGTGCCAGCAGCCGACAGGCGCTCGGGTACGAGCAGTACTTC. As protein: CASSRQALGYEQYF.

V gene TRBV9 combines with J gene TRBJ2-3, with 10 bases matching TRBD2. The germline V gene has CDR1 SGDLS and CDR2 YYNGEE. This CDR3 is 17 amino acids long. V lost 0 bases, J lost 6 bases, and 10 bases stayed unmatched. CDR3 sequence: CASSVARSGGAMDTQYF. The CDR3 region has the DNA TGTGCCAGCAGCGTAGCTCGAAGCGGGGGGGCCATGGATACGCAGTATTTT.

The V call is TRBV6-1, the J call TRBJ2-1, with 11 bases aligning to TRBD2. CDR1 MNHNS and CDR2 SASEGT come from the germline V gene. The CDR3 sequence is 19 residues long. V gave up 3 bases and J gave up 3 bases; unmatched junction bases: 13. The chain's CDR3 is CASSDIWTSGPGHYNEQFF. Here the CDR3 DNA reads TGTGCCAGCAGTGATATCTGGACTAGCGGGCCCGGCCACTACAATGAGCAGTTCTTC.

The chain combines TRBV5-1 with TRBJ2-7, with 7 bases fitting TRBD1. In germline, CDR1 is SGHRS, CDR2 YFSETQ. The CDR3 is 13 amino acids. The ends lost 4 bases at V and 3 bases at J; junction bases unmatched: 4. CDR3 protein: CASSRDSFYEQYF. As DNA, the CDR3 is TGCGCCAGCAGCAGGGACAGCTTCTACGAGCAGTACTTC. The whole variable domain, filled in from reference TRBV5-1 and TRBJ2-7, reads KAGVTQTPRYLIKTRGQQVTLSCSPISGHRSVSWYQQTPGQGLQFLFEYFSETQRNKGNFPGRFSGRQFSNSRSEMNVSTLELGDSALYLCASSRDSFYEQYFGPGTRLTVT.

The J gene is TRBJ2-5, the V gene TRBV7-2; 10 bases align to TRBD2. The CDR3 has 16 residues. The germline V gene has CDR1 SGHTA and CDR2 FQGNSA. V trimming: 3 bases; J trimming: 1 base; junction bases outside the gene matches: 5. CDR3: CASSFLAGAVQETQYF. In DNA, the CDR3 is TGTGCCAGCAGCTTCCTAGCGGGGGCCGTCCAAGAGACCCAGTACTTC.

V and J are TRBV27 and TRBJ2-6, with TRBD1 matching over 8 bases. V was clipped by 5 bases and J by 1 base; unmatched bases: 7. The CDR3 is made up of 17 amino acids. Germline lookup yields CDR1 MNHEY and CDR2 SMNVEV (reference sequence). The CDR3 spells CASSITGGSSGANVLTF. CDR3 DNA: TGTGCCAGCAGTATCACAGGGGGAAGTTCTGGGGCCAACGTCCTGACTTTC.

The V gene is TRBV2, the J gene TRBJ2-7, with 11 bases that match TRBD2. V was clipped by 2 bases and J by 3 bases; unmatched bases: 3. CDR1 and CDR2 from the germline V gene are SNHLY and FYNNEI. The CDR3 runs to 15 residues. CDR3 coding DNA: TGTGCCAGCAGTGAATTTACTAGCGGGGGCTACGAGCAGTACTTC. Amino acids: CASSEFTSGGYEQYF.

V usage is TRBV4-3 and J usage is TRBJ2-5; unclear D gene. The germline V gene has CDR1 LGHNA and CDR2 YSLEER. The length of the CDR3 is 12 residues. With 3 bases removed from V and 5 bases from J, the gap between germline ends came to 7 bases. CDR3 residues: CASSHLTETQYF. CDR3 DNA sequence: TGCGCCAGCAGCCACCTAACCGAGACCCAGTACTTC.

The gene calls are TRBV4-1 and TRBJ1-6; 7 bases align to TRBD1. The V segment lost 4 bases and the J segment 7 bases; nucleotides outside the gene matches: 4. CDR3 length equals 14 residues. The V gene's germline CDR1 is MGHRA and CDR2 YSYEKL. The CDR3 DNA sequence: TGCGCCAGCAGCCCCACAGGGGTAAATTCACCCCTCCACTTT. It codes for CASSPTGVNSPLHF.

The chain is built from TRBV6-1 and TRBJ1-3; the D gene is possibly TRBD1 (6 bases). V lost 2 bases and J 5 bases, leaving 16 bases between the germline ends. The CDR3 sequence is 16 residues long. Germline V CDR1 and CDR2: MNHNS, SASEGT. CDR3 sequence: CASSETRGGLRNTIYF. The CDR3 region has the DNA TGTGCCAGCAGTGAAACTAGGGGGGGATTAAGAAACACCATATATTTT.

This rearrangement joins TRBV2 to TRBJ1-4; TRBD1 is a possible D gene (5 bases). From germline, CDR1 is SNHLY and CDR2 FYNNEI. There are 15 residues in the CDR3. V dropped 4 bases and J dropped 1 base, with 10 bases sitting between them. The CDR3 protein is CASSARGGTNEKLFF. In DNA form, the CDR3 reads TGTGCCAGCAGTGCAAGGGGTGGAACTAATGAAAAACTGTTTTTT.

The chain employs TRBV5-1 and TRBJ2-7; 7 positions agree with TRBD1. This CDR3 has 15 residues. The V gene's germline CDR1 is SGHRS and CDR2 YFSETQ. V was clipped by 4 bases and J by 3 bases; unmatched bases: 10. The CDR3, as DNA: TGCGCCAGCAGCGATCACAGGGGTCTTATCTACGAGCAGTACTTC. It is translated as CASSDHRGLIYEQYF.

This chain connects TRBV9 to TRBJ2-7; tentative D call: TRBD1 (6 bases). The CDR3 contains 12 residues. The ends were cut back, 5 bases at V and 5 bases at J, with 11 bases in the middle. The germline gives CDR1 SGDLS, CDR2 YYNGEE. The CDR3 nucleotides are TGTGCCAGCAGAGGGGGAACCGACGAGCAGTACTTC. Protein product: CASRGGTDEQYF.

This clone was found a few times. This chain joins TRBV6-6 and TRBJ1-6, with TRBD1 as a possible D gene (6 bases). V was cut by 8 bases and J by 10 bases, with 15 bases left in between. Looked up from germline, CDR1 is MNHNY and CDR2 is SVGAGI (reference sequence). This CDR3 region has 13 residues. The CDR3 spells CASFGGAKSPLHF. Written as DNA, the CDR3 is TGTGCCAGCTTTGGGGGGGCTAAATCACCCCTCCACTTT.

As DNA, the CDR3 is TGCGCCAGCAGCCTCCGGGACAGTAGTCTCGAGCAGTACTTC. Translated, it gives CASSLRDSSLEQYF. The gene calls are TRBV5-1 and TRBJ2-7, with TRBD1 matching 7 bases. The CDR3 is 14 residues long. The V gene end was trimmed by 4 bases and the J gene end by 6 bases; junction bases not matched to a gene: 10. Per germline, CDR1 SGHRS and CDR2 YFSETQ. The full variable domain, completed using reference TRBV5-1 and TRBJ2-7, is KAGVTQTPRYLIKTRGQQVTLSCSPISGHRSVSWYQQTPGQGLQFLFEYFSETQRNKGNFPGRFSGRQFSNSRSEMNVSTLELGDSALYLCASSLRDSSLEQYFGPGTRLTVT.

This chain joins TRBV2 and TRBJ2-1; 12 bases agree with TRBD2. V trimming: 8 bases; J trimming: 10 bases; junction bases outside the gene matches: 9. Germline lookup yields CDR1 SNHLY and CDR2 FYNNEI. There are 14 residues in the CDR3. The CDR3 spells CASVSALAGGEQFF. CDR3 sequence (DNA): TGTGCCAGCGTCTCGGCTCTAGCGGGGGGGGAGCAGTTCTTC.

This sequence joins TRBV7-2 and TRBJ2-2; a possible D gene is TRBD1 (5 bases). The CDR3 has 16 amino acids. Germline CDR1 reads SGHTA; CDR2 reads FQGNSA. V lost 5 bases, J lost 0 bases, and 13 bases lay in between. The CDR3 spells CASSAHSGSNTGELFF. Here the CDR3 DNA reads TGTGCCAGCAGCGCCCATTCAGGGTCGAACACCGGGGAGCTGTTTTTT.